Below are 8 T cell receptor beta chains sequenced from a single sample in a study of response to subunit inactivated influenza vaccine. TCRdb analysed the RT-PCR reads with MiXCR anew, one entry per CDR3 protein. The sample shows about 800,000 distinct CDR3 sequences, 21% of them seen only once. Sequenced material: PBMCs from blood, taken 4 to 6 days after vaccination. The receptors were gathered from a man between 50 and 59 years old who received an inactivated influenza vaccine.

This chain joins TRBV6-4 and TRBJ2-1; TRBD2 matches 9 bases. The germline CDR1 and CDR2 sequences are MRHNA and SNTAGT. The trim removed 4 bases at V and 14 bases at J, leaving 6 bases unmatched. The CDR3 runs 12 residues. Written as DNA, the CDR3 is TGTGCCAGCAGTGTCGCGGGGGGGGTTAAGTTCTTC. Residues: CASSVAGGVKFF.

The sample holds a few counts of this clonotype. The chain carries TRBV4-2 and TRBJ1-1; D gene unclear. The CDR3 sequence is 14 residues long. Trimming left V 2 bases short and J 1 base short, with 8 bases between. Germline V gives CDR1 LGHNA, CDR2 YNFKEQ. This CDR3 reads CASSQLNQNTEAFF. In DNA, the CDR3 is TGTGCCAGCAGCCAATTAAACCAGAACACTGAAGCTTTCTTT.

This clonotype was counted ten times or more. The chain uses TRBV5-1 and TRBJ2-1, with D maybe TRBD2 (5 bases). Trimming took 6 bases from V and 4 from J, leaving 14 bases between them. This CDR3 region has 14 residues. Germline V gene sequence: CDR1 SGHRS, CDR2 YFSETQ. The CDR3 is CASTPGGLYNEQFF. CDR3 DNA sequence: TGCGCCAGCACGCCTGGAGGCTTATACAATGAGCAGTTCTTC.

This clonotype was recorded a few times. This chain uses TRBV12-3 or TRBV12-4 with TRBJ2-3; TRBD1 might be the D (7 bases). The CDR3 runs to 15 residues. Trimming left V 6 bases short and J 2 bases short, with 15 bases between. CDR3 amino acids: CASSRQGGHTDTQYF. In DNA, the CDR3 is TGTGCCAGCAGCCGCCAGGGGGGACACACAGATACGCAGTATTTT.

A few counts support this clonotype. The V and J genes are TRBV4-1 and TRBJ1-1; D ambiguous. The CDR3 has 14 amino acids. V shed 3 bases and J shed 0 bases, with 8 bases lying between them. Germline CDR1 reads MGHRA; CDR2 reads YSYEKL. This chain's CDR3 is CASSQVQVNTEAFF. CDR3 nucleotide sequence: TGCGCCAGCAGCCAGGTTCAGGTGAACACTGAAGCTTTCTTT.

This clonotype was found a few times. The chain has TRBV20-1 and TRBJ1-3; TRBD1 might be the D (6 bases). This CDR3 comprises 14 residues. V lost 5 bases, J lost 0 bases, and 11 bases lay in between. Germline assignment: CDR1 DFQATT and CDR2 SNEGSKA (reference sequence). The CDR3 protein is CSASGQNSGNTIYF. The DNA of the CDR3 is TGCAGTGCTTCGGGACAAAACTCTGGAAACACCATATATTTT.

The genes are TRBV20-1 and TRBJ2-7; 7 positions agree with TRBD2. The trim removed 5 bases at V and 6 bases at J, leaving 19 bases unmatched. The CDR3 is 16 amino acids. CDR1 DFQATT and CDR2 SNEGSKA come from the germline V gene (reference sequence). In DNA form, the CDR3 reads TGCAGTGCTGGTCCCTTTAGGGAGGGCCTATTAAGCGAGCAGTACTTC. Its protein product is CSAGPFREGLLSEQYF.

The chain employs TRBV28 and TRBJ2-7; 9 bases are a match to TRBD1. V lost 5 bases to trimming and J lost 5 bases; unmatched junction nucleotides: 13. The CDR3 runs to 16 residues. Germline values: CDR1 MDHEN, CDR2 SYDVKM. Here the CDR3 reads CASSTHRTGDFNEQYF. The CDR3 DNA is TGTGCCAGCAGTACCCATCGGACAGGGGATTTCAACGAGCAGTACTTC.